A single sample is the source of the 32 T cell receptor beta chains below, sequenced in a study of T cell responses to AZD1222 COVID-19 vaccine. Libraries were prepared by immunoSEQ multiplex PCR; TCRdb keeps only in-frame clonotypes and omits some of them. This sample yields about 120,000 clones, of which roughly 92% are seen a single time; 4% to 5.5% belongs to the top ten. The sample consisted of peripheral blood, taken on day 0 of AZD1222 vaccination. The receptors were gathered from an adult in good health.

The chain recombines TRBV19 with TRBJ1-5; 9 bases fit TRBD1. CDR1 and CDR2 (germline): LNHDA, SQIVND (reference sequence). The CDR3 sequence is 15 residues long. The V gene end was trimmed by 1 base and the J gene end by 5 bases; junction bases not matched to a gene: 3. This chain's CDR3 is CASSIGDRVYQPQHF. The CDR3 region has the DNA TGTGCCAGTAGTATAGGGGACAGGGTTTATCAGCCCCAGCATTTT.

This chain joins TRBV5-5 and TRBJ1-2; TRBD1 agrees at 9 bases. V dropped 5 bases and J dropped 11; count of bases not matched to a gene: 7. CDR1 and CDR2 (germline): SGHKS, YYEKEE (reference sequence). This CDR3 is built from 12 residues. This chain's CDR3 is CASSRSGTGYTF. The DNA for the CDR3 is TGTGCCAGCAGTCGATCCGGGACAGGGTACACCTTC.

The gene calls are TRBV3-1 (or the pseudogene TRBV3-2) and TRBJ2-7; D call uncertain. The V and J ends lost 4 bases and 3 bases respectively, with 7 bases between them. The CDR3 is 12 residues long. Germline-derived CDR1 and CDR2 are LGHDT and YNNKEL (reference sequence). The CDR3 DNA reads as TGTGCCAGCAGCCGAACCAGCTACGAGCAGTACTTC. Protein product: CASSRTSYEQYF.

This chain connects TRBV27 to TRBJ2-7; D may correspond to TRBD1 or TRBD2 (5 bases each). The length of the CDR3 is 12 residues. In germline, CDR1 is MNHEY, CDR2 SMNVEV (reference sequence). V was shortened by 2 bases and J by 4 bases, with 6 bases between the two germline ends. CDR3 in amino acids: CASSLGGYEQYF. The CDR3 DNA follows: TGTGCCAGCAGTTTAGGGGGATACGAGCAGTACTTC.

This rearrangement joins TRBV12-3 or TRBV12-4 to TRBJ1-1; no clear D. Trimming cost V 2 bases and J 2 bases, with 6 bases left between them. The CDR3 has 13 residues. CDR3 residues: CASSLKPNTEAFF. The CDR3 DNA sequence: TGTGCCAGCAGTTTAAAGCCAAACACTGAAGCTTTCTTT.

This sequence joins TRBV9 and TRBJ2-1; 12 bases agree with TRBD2. The trim removed 3 bases at V and 9 bases at J, leaving 7 bases unmatched. The CDR3 runs 15 residues. Germline CDR1 is SGDLS and CDR2 is YYNGEE. CDR3 bases: TGTGCCAGCAGCGGGCTAGCGGGGGGGCCTGGTGAGCAGTTCTTC. Protein: CASSGLAGGPGEQFF. Filled out from reference TRBV9 and TRBJ2-1, the complete variable domain reads DSGVTQTPKHLITATGQRVTLRCSPRSGDLSVYWYQQSLDQGLQFLIQYYNGEERAKGNILERFSAQQFPDLHSELNLSSLELGDSALYFCASSGLAGGPGEQFFGPGTRLTVL.

The chain joins TRBV9 to TRBJ2-3, with 8 bases matching TRBD2. From germline, CDR1 is SGDLS and CDR2 YYNGEE. The ends lost 4 bases at V and 6 bases at J; junction bases unmatched: 10. This CDR3 contains 15 residues. CDR3 sequence reads: CASSKREGGTDTQYF. CDR3 bases: TGTGCCAGCAGCAAACGGGAGGGGGGGACTGATACGCAGTATTTT.

This chain uses TRBV5-1 with TRBJ2-7; D call uncertain. Germline assignment: CDR1 SGHRS and CDR2 YFSETQ. Trimming took 0 bases from V and 2 from J, leaving 9 bases between them. This CDR3 has 14 amino acids. For the CDR3, the DNA is TGCGCCAGCAGCTTGGCCACTACGACCTACGAGCAGTACTTC. This encodes CASSLATTTYEQYF. Combining the CDR3 with reference TRBV5-1 and TRBJ2-7 gives the whole variable domain KAGVTQTPRYLIKTRGQQVTLSCSPISGHRSVSWYQQTPGQGLQFLFEYFSETQRNKGNFPGRFSGRQFSNSRSEMNVSTLELGDSALYLCASSLATTTYEQYFGPGTRLTVT.

The chain employs TRBV11-2 and TRBJ2-2; 9 bases map to TRBD2. V was pared by 10 bases and J by 6 bases, with 9 bases of the junction left unmatched. Germline-derived CDR1 and CDR2 are SGHAT and FQNNGV. This CDR3 has 14 amino acids. Written as DNA, the CDR3 is TGTGCCACCAGGAGCGGGGGGTCAGCCGGGGAGCTGTTTTTT. Its protein product is CATRSGGSAGELFF.

The rearrangement uses TRBV9 and TRBJ2-5; D remains ambiguous. The CDR3 has 14 residues. Germline CDR1 is SGDLS and CDR2 is YYNGEE. Trimming cost V 1 base and J 3 bases, with 10 bases left between them. The CDR3 DNA sequence: TGTGCCAGCAGCGTATATGGCAGCGAAGAGACCCAGTACTTC. Its translation: CASSVYGSEETQYF.

The chain combines TRBV7-2 with TRBJ2-5, with a weak D call TRBD1 (6 bases). Trimming took off 3 bases at V and 5 bases at J, with 16 bases between the two ends. This CDR3 spans 15 amino acids. Germline loops: CDR1 SGHTA, CDR2 FQGNSA. Here the CDR3 reads CASSFGTTARETQYF. CDR3 nucleotide sequence: TGTGCCAGCAGCTTTGGGACAACGGCTAGGGAGACCCAGTACTTC.

The chain has TRBV6-2 or TRBV6-3 and TRBJ2-4, with no clear D. The CDR3 is 16 residues long. With 0 bases removed from V and 1 base from J, the gap between germline ends came to 10 bases. The germline gives CDR1 MNHEY, CDR2 SVGEGT. The CDR3 nucleotides are TGTGCCAGCAGTTACTCAGGCGTCTTGGCCAAAAACATTCAGTACTTC. The encoded protein is CASSYSGVLAKNIQYF.

The chain is built from TRBV9 and TRBJ1-5; 8 bases line up with TRBD1. Germline V lookup: CDR1 SGDLS, CDR2 YYNGEE. The CDR3 totals 14 residues. J was trimmed by 6 bases and V by 4 bases; bases with no gene match: 6. The CDR3 nucleotides read TGTGCCAGCAGCACCGGACAGGGAGGTCAGCCCCAGCATTTT. Amino acid sequence: CASSTGQGGQPQHF.

The chain employs TRBV5-4 and TRBJ1-2; 7 bases fit TRBD1. Per the germline V gene, CDR1 is SGHNT and CDR2 is YYREEE (reference sequence). The V segment lost 3 bases and the J segment 4 bases; nucleotides outside the gene matches: 6. CDR3 length: 14 amino acids. The CDR3 nucleotides read TGTGCCAGCAGCTCCAGACAGGGAGGCTATGGCTACACCTTC. Translating it yields CASSSRQGGYGYTF.

V is TRBV7-9 and J is TRBJ1-4, with TRBD1 matching 8 bases. Germline values: CDR1 SEHNR, CDR2 FQNEAQ (reference sequence). The junction had 9 bases not matched to a gene; V was cut back by 7 bases and J by 8 bases. The CDR3 is made up of 14 amino acids. In nucleotides, the CDR3 is TGTGCCAGCACGAAGACAGGGGCGGTAGAAAAACTGTTTTTT. This translates into CASTKTGAVEKLFF.

This chain uses TRBV28 with TRBJ1-2; possibly TRBD1 for D (5 bases). Germline V gene lookup returns CDR1 MDHEN and CDR2 SYDVKM. V lost 3 bases and J 8 bases, leaving 13 bases between the germline ends. This CDR3 is built from 13 residues. The CDR3 spells CASSFAGRVGYTF. The CDR3 DNA reads as TGTGCCAGCAGTTTCGCAGGGAGGGTAGGCTACACCTTC.

The chain is built from TRBV6-2 or TRBV6-3 and TRBJ1-6; weak D call: TRBD1 (5 bases). V was clipped by 3 bases and J by 9 bases, with 12 bases between them. Germline CDR1 is MNHEY and CDR2 is SVGEGT. The CDR3 runs to 14 residues. As DNA, the CDR3 is TGTGCCAGCAGTTATCCAGGGTTCGCTTCACCCCTCCACTTT. The encoded protein is CASSYPGFASPLHF.

The chain uses TRBV11-3 and TRBJ1-1; weak D call: TRBD1 (5 bases). Looked up from germline, CDR1 is SGHNT and CDR2 is YENEEA. The CDR3 length is 15 residues. V shed 4 bases and J shed 3 bases, with 15 bases lying between them. The CDR3 DNA reads as TGTGCCAGCAGCTCCTCACTCACAGGAGACACTGAAGCTTTCTTT. Translated: CASSSSLTGDTEAFF.

This rearrangement joins TRBV7-8 to TRBJ1-3; D is possibly TRBD1 (5 bases). This CDR3 has 15 residues. V lost 5 bases to trimming and J lost 2 bases, with 13 bases between them. Germline-derived CDR1 and CDR2 are SGHVS and FQNEAQ. The CDR3 loop reads CASSELRGTGNTIYF. Written as DNA, the CDR3 is TGTGCCAGCAGCGAACTGAGGGGAACTGGAAACACCATATATTTT. Full variable domain (outside the CDR3, taken from reference TRBV7-8 and TRBJ1-3): GAGVSQSPRYKVAKRGQDVALRCDPISGHVSLFWYQQALGQGPEFLTYFQNEAQLDKSGLPSDRFFAERPEGSVSTLKIQRTQQEDSAVYLCASSELRGTGNTIYFGEGSWLTVV.

This chain joins TRBV29-1 and TRBJ2-4; no firm D call. CDR3 length: 13 amino acids. The germline V and J ends were trimmed by 4 bases and 7 bases, with 14 bases remaining between them. CDR1 is SQVTM, CDR2 ANQGSEA, per germline. The CDR3 DNA reads TGCAGCGTTGTCACTAAAAACCTGAACATTCAGTACTTC. As protein: CSVVTKNLNIQYF.

The chain has TRBV28 and TRBJ1-6, with a tentative D call TRBD1 (6 bases). The CDR3 covers 13 residues. V shed 10 bases and J shed 7 bases, with 14 bases lying between them. Germline-derived CDR1 and CDR2 are MDHEN and SYDVKM. The CDR3: CATLGGRNSPLHF. The DNA for the CDR3 is TGTGCCACTTTAGGGGGAAGGAATTCACCCCTCCACTTT.

V is TRBV7-9 and J is TRBJ1-5; no reliable D call. This CDR3 contains 14 residues. Per the germline V gene, CDR1 is SEHNR and CDR2 is FQNEAQ (reference sequence). V lost 5 bases to trimming and J lost 0 bases, with 8 bases between them. CDR3 in amino acids: CASSGLSSNQPQHF. CDR3 nucleotide sequence: TGTGCCAGCAGCGGACTGAGTAGCAATCAGCCCCAGCATTTT.

The chain links TRBV18 to TRBJ2-5, with 11 bases lining up with TRBD2. The V and J ends lost 5 bases and 3 bases, in that order; junction bases with no gene match: 11. The germline gives CDR1 KGHSH, CDR2 LQKENI. The CDR3 length is 17 residues. Here the CDR3 reads CASSGSLAGGPKETQYF. The DNA for the CDR3 is TGTGCCAGCTCAGGATCCCTAGCGGGGGGACCCAAAGAGACCCAGTACTTC. Filled out from reference TRBV18 and TRBJ2-5, the complete variable domain reads NAGVMQNPRHLVRRRGQEARLRCSPMKGHSHVYWYRQLPEEGLKFMVYLQKENIIDESGMPKERFSAEFPKEGPSILRIQQVVRGDSAAYFCASSGSLAGGPKETQYFGPGTRLLVL.

The chain combines TRBV5-6 with TRBJ1-1; D is unresolved. Looked up from germline, CDR1 is SGHDT and CDR2 is YYEEEE. This CDR3 contains 15 residues. Trimming took off 2 bases at V and 3 bases at J, with 14 bases between the two ends. CDR3 sequence: CASSFRGGYDTEAFF. The DNA of the CDR3 is TGTGCCAGCAGCTTTCGGGGTGGGTATGACACTGAAGCTTTCTTT.

This clone occurred a few times. The V call is TRBV7-8, the J call TRBJ2-3, with D perhaps TRBD2 (8 bases). This CDR3 has 19 amino acids. From germline, CDR1 is SGHVS and CDR2 FQNEAQ. Trimming cost V 1 base and J 2 bases, with 22 bases left between them. The CDR3 DNA is TGTGCCAGCAGCTTAGAGGGGGCCCCAAGCGGGGGCCCCACAGATACGCAGTATTTT. Translation: CASSLEGAPSGGPTDTQYF.

V and J are TRBV3-1 (or the pseudogene TRBV3-2) and TRBJ2-7, with TRBD1 identical over 8 bases. The V gene's germline CDR1 is LGHDT and CDR2 YNNKEL (reference sequence). J gave up 7 bases and V 5 bases, and 25 bases lay outside the gene matches. The CDR3 has 19 residues. The CDR3 DNA follows: TGTGCCAGCAGCTTTTCAGGGCAGGGGGCCTTAGGAGCCGACAATGAGCAGTACTTC. It encodes CASSFSGQGALGADNEQYF.

The gene calls are TRBV11-2 and TRBJ2-5; D gene unclear. The CDR3 extends over 12 amino acids. Germline V gene lookup returns CDR1 SGHAT and CDR2 FQNNGV. Between the trimmed V and J ends, which lost 2 bases and 5 bases, there was a span of 6 bases. CDR3 DNA: TGTGCCAGCAGCTTAACCGGGGAGACCCAGTACTTC. It is translated as CASSLTGETQYF. The whole variable domain, filled in from reference TRBV11-2 and TRBJ2-5, reads EAGVAQSPRYKIIEKRQSVAFWCNPISGHATLYWYQQILGQGPKLLIQFQNNGVVDDSQLPKDRFSAERLKGVDSTLKIQPAKLEDSAVYLCASSLTGETQYFGPGTRLLVL.

The chain uses TRBV5-6 and TRBJ1-1, with D unresolved. The V end lost 6 bases, the J end lost 5 bases, and 17 bases lay between the germline ends. The length of the CDR3 is 14 residues. CDR1 and CDR2 from the germline V gene are SGHDT and YYEEEE. The CDR3 protein is CASTLPRGRTEAFF. Written as DNA, the CDR3 is TGTGCCAGCACCCTGCCTAGAGGTAGGACTGAAGCTTTCTTT.

The V call is TRBV3-1 (or the pseudogene TRBV3-2), the J call TRBJ1-5; D not resolved. The CDR3 length is 13 residues. CDR1 LGHDT and CDR2 YNNKEL come from the germline V gene (reference sequence). V was trimmed by 4 bases and J by 3 bases, leaving 7 bases between them. The CDR3 sequence: CASSRVVNQPQHF. CDR3 coding DNA: TGTGCCAGCAGCCGCGTAGTCAATCAGCCCCAGCATTTT.

The rearrangement links TRBV9 to TRBJ2-2; possibly TRBD1 for D (7 bases). V lost 5 bases and J lost 5, with 13 bases in between. The CDR3 length is 14 residues. Germline V gene lookup returns CDR1 SGDLS and CDR2 YYNGEE. The CDR3 sequence: CASRKGAGTGELFF. The CDR3 nucleotides read TGTGCCAGCAGAAAGGGGGCGGGGACCGGGGAGCTGTTTTTT.

The chain recombines TRBV5-1 with TRBJ1-2; 9 bases fit TRBD1. The CDR3 runs 13 residues. Germline trimming cut 4 bases from V and 8 bases from J; bases unmatched to any gene: 6. CDR1 SGHRS and CDR2 YFSETQ come from the germline V gene. CDR3 loop: CASSATGGGGYTF. For the CDR3, the DNA is TGCGCCAGCAGCGCCACAGGGGGCGGCGGCTACACCTTC.

The V call is TRBV30, the J call TRBJ1-1, with 9 nucleotides matching TRBD1. The CDR3 totals 14 residues. Per the germline V gene, CDR1 is GTSNPN and CDR2 is SVGIG (reference sequence). Trimming at V came to 1 base and at J to 3 bases, leaving 3 bases not matched to a gene. The CDR3 region is CAWSATGGHTEAFF. CDR3 coding DNA: TGTGCCTGGAGTGCGACAGGGGGACACACTGAAGCTTTCTTT.